This T cell receptor beta chain was captured in a study of identifying expanded T cells in peripheral blood. Notes on the study in general: Across healthy donors, higher total template counts meant significantly greater approximately two-week count variance.

CDR1 and CDR2 from the germline V gene are SQVTM and ANQGSEA. The trim removed 4 bases at V and 8 bases at J, leaving 11 bases unmatched. The CDR3 consists of 15 residues. Clones were sequenced by immunoSEQ multiplex PCR, and TCRdb holds only the in-frame ones, with some missing. The sample lists about 91,000 clones, about 87% occurring once. Collection occurred without any documented infections or immune events in donors. On this clone itself: Its antigen is not known.

This chain links TRBV29-1 with TRBJ2-2, with 9 positions matching TRBD1. The TCR comes from a person aged 18 to 70 in good health. Material: blood. The CDR3 spells CSVAAGTGLLGELFF. For the CDR3, the DNA is TGCAGCGTTGCAGCGGGGACAGGGCTTCTTGGGGAGCTGTTTTTT.